This paragraph covers one TCR beta chain sequence. CDR3 size: 15 residues. From germline, CDR1 is SGDLS and CDR2 YYNGEE. V lost 4 bases and J lost 5, with 18 bases in between. This specimen comes from a study of blood T cell repertoires in COVID-19. Study as a whole: From the United States, Italy and Spain came samples of acute and convalescent COVID-19. The analysed material was cDNA or gDNA that came from T cells, B-cell-depleted T cells, or PBMCs.

In the authors' methods: Estimates of nucleated cell counts were drawn from the amplification of reference gene primers. Repertoires were generated with immunoSEQ multiplex PCR, while TCRdb's copy carries only in-frame clones and drops some. V and J calls and clone size are those listed in that table; D and trimming were worked out from the DNA. Here the sample spans some 150,000 clones, more than 75% being singletons. The sequence came from a woman in her seventies with acute or convalescent COVID-19. The chain has TRBV9 and TRBJ2-5, with D possibly TRBD2 on 6 matching bases. The sequenced material came from peripheral blood. The DNA for the CDR3 is TGTGCCAGCAGCAAACTAGCCGGATTTCTTGAGACCCAGTACTTC. Translating it yields CASSKLAGFLETQYF.